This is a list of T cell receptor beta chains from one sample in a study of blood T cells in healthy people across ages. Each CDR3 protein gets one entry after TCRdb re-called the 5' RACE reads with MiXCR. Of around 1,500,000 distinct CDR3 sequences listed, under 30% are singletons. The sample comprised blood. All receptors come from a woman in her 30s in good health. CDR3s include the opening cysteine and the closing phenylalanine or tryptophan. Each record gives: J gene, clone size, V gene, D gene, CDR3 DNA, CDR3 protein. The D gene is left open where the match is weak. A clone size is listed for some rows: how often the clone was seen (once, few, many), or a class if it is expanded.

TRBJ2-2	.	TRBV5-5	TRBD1	TGTGCCAGCGCCACAGGGGCTACGAACACCGGGGAGCTGTTTTTT	CASATGATNTGELFF
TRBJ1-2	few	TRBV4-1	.	TGCGCCAGCAGCCAAGAGTTTCCAGCTAACTATGGCTACACCTTC	CASSQEFPANYGYTF
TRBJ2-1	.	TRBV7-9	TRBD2	TGTGCCAGCAGCCAAGACAAAACCCTGACTAGCGGGAGGGCCAATGAGCAGTTCTTC	CASSQDKTLTSGRANEQFF
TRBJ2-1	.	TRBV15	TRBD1	TGTGCCACCAGCAGAGAGGGACAGGTATGGACCGGGGGCTCCTACAATGAGCAGTTCTTC	CATSREGQVWTGGSYNEQFF
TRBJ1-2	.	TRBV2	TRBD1	TGTGCCAGCAGTGAAGCAGACAGGGGCCATGGCTACACCTTC	CASSEADRGHGYTF
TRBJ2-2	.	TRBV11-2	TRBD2	TGTGCCAGCCGCTCGGGACTAGCTGTCACCGGGGAGCTGTTTTTT	CASRSGLAVTGELFF
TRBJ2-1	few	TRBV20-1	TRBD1	TGCAGTGCTAGCCGGACAGGGGGCGGTGGCAATGAGCAGTTCTTC	CSASRTGGGGNEQFF
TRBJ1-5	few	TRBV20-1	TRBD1	TGCAGTGCTAGAGATAGGACAGGCAGGCAGCCCCAGCATTTT	CSARDRTGRQPQHF
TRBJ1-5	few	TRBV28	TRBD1	TGTGCCAGCATCCAGACAGGGGATAGCAATCAGCCCCAGCATTTT	CASIQTGDSNQPQHF
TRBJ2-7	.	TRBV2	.	TGTGCCAGCAGTGTGAGACAGATTCACTACGAGCAGTACTTC	CASSVRQIHYEQYF
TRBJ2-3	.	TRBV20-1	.	TGCAGTGCTAGAGAGGGACCCACAGATACGCAGTATTTT	CSAREGPTDTQYF
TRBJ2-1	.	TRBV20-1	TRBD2	TGCAGTGCTGATCCCCGGGGAGGGACTAGCTTCAATGAGCAGGTCTTC	CSADPRGGTSFNEQVF
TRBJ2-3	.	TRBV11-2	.	TGTGGGACTGGGCGGGACCTTCGGGATACGCAGTATTTT	CGTGRDLRDTQYF
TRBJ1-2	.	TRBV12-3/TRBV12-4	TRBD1	TGTGCCAGCAGAAAACAGGGGGTACGGGACTATGGCTACACCTTC	CASRKQGVRDYGYTF
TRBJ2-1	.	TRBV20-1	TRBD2	TGCAGTGCTAGAGATCGAAGACTAGCGGACTCCTACAATGAGCAGTTCTTC	CSARDRRLADSYNEQFF
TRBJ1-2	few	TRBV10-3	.	TGTGCCATCAGTGAGTCGAAGGGGGGACGACCCTTCTATGGCTACACCTTC	CAISESKGGRPFYGYTF
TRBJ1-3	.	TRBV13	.	TGTGCCAGCAGCTTAATTTCTGGAAACACCATATATTTT	CASSLISGNTIYF
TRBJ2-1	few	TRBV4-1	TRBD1	TGCGCCAGCAGCCAAGTGGGACAGGAGAACAATGAGCAGTTCTTC	CASSQVGQENNEQFF
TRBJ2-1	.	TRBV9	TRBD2	TGTGCCAGCACCGACCCTACTAGCGGGGGTAACAGCTCCTACAATGAGCAGTTCTTC	CASTDPTSGGNSSYNEQFF
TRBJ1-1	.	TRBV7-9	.	TGTGCTATACCGGAGGGGGGGTTTGAAGCTTTCTTT	CAIPEGGFEAFF
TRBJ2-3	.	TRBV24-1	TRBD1	TGTGCCACCAGTGCCCCCGGACAGGGCACTAGCACAGATACGCAGTATTTT	CATSAPGQGTSTDTQYF
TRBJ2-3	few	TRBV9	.	TGTGCCAGCAGCGATGTCGGACGGTACACAGATACGCAGTATTTT	CASSDVGRYTDTQYF
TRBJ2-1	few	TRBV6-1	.	TGTGCCAGCAGAGTAACAGGGTCGGCCTACAATGAGCAGTTCTTC	CASRVTGSAYNEQFF
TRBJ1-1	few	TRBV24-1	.	TGTGCCACCAGTCCCAGTAACCCGACTGTGAACACTGAAGCTTTCTTT	CATSPSNPTVNTEAFF
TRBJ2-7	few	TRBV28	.	TGTGCCAGCAGTCAGGGTAACCGGGACGAGCAGTACTTC	CASSQGNRDEQYF
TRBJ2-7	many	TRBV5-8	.	TGTGCCAGCAGCTTCGGCAGAGAATACGAGCAGTACTTC	CASSFGREYEQYF
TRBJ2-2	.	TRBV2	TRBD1	TGTGCCAGCAGACGACAGGGGAGCACCGGGGAGCTGTTTTTT	CASRRQGSTGELFF
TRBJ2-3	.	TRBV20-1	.	TGCAGTGCTGATAATAACTCCGGGTACACAGATACGCAGTATTTT	CSADNNSGYTDTQYF
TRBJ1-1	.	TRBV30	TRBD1	TGTGCCTGGAGTGTGACAGGGGGAGTTGAAGCTTTCTTT	CAWSVTGGVEAFF
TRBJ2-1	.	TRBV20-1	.	TGCAGTGCTAAACCTTGGGGGTACAATGAGCAGTTCTTC	CSAKPWGYNEQFF
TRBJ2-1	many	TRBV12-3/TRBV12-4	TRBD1	TGCGCCAGCAGTAGACAGGGACCGTACAATGAGCAGTTCTTC	CASSRQGPYNEQFF
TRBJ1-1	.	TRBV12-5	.	TGTGCTAGTGGATTCGGGGGTTCGATCACTGAAGCTTTCTTT	CASGFGGSITEAFF
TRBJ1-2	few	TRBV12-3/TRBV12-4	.	TGTGCCAGCAGAGCCGGACGGGTCTATGGCTACACCTTC	CASRAGRVYGYTF
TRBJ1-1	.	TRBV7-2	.	TGTGCCAGCCCCGAGGGCAGTGTGAACACTGAAGCTTTCTTT	CASPEGSVNTEAFF
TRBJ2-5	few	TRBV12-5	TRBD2	TGTGCTAGTGGTCTGACTAGCGGGGGGATCCAAGAGACCCAGTACTTC	CASGLTSGGIQETQYF
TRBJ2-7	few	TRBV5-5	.	TGTGCCAGCAGCTTAGGGGTTGGCGGGGACTACGAGCAGTACTTC	CASSLGVGGDYEQYF
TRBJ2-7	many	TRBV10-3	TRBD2	TGTGCCATCAGGACGACTAGCGGATCTTCATCTTCCTCCTACGAGCAGTACTTC	CAIRTTSGSSSSSYEQYF
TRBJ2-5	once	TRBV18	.	TGTGCCAGCTCACCGAATTGGCAGGGTGATGAGCAGTACTTC	CASSPNWQGDEQYF
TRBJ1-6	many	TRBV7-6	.	TGTGCCAGCAGCGATTGGACATCTGGTTCACCCCTCCACTTT	CASSDWTSGSPLHF
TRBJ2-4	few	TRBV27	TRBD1	TGTGCCAGCAGTGGGGACAGATTAGCCAAAAACATTCAGTACTTC	CASSGDRLAKNIQYF
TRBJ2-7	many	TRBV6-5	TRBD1	TGTGCCAGCAGTTCGCAACGCTCCGGGACAGGGGCCTACGAGCAGTACTTC	CASSSQRSGTGAYEQYF
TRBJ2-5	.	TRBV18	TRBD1	TGTGCCAGCTCAAGCACAGGGGTCTACGAGCTGTACTTC	CASSSTGVYELYF
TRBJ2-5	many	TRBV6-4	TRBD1	TGTGCCAGCAGTGCGGGACAGGGGGAGACCCAGTACTTC	CASSAGQGETQYF
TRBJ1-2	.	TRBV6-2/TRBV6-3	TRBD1	TGTGCCAGCAGCGACAGGGGAACCTATGGCTACACCTTC	CASSDRGTYGYTF
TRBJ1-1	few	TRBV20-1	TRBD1	TGCAGTGCTACCGGGGACAGAAGGGACACTGAAGCTTTCTTT	CSATGDRRDTEAFF
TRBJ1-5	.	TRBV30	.	TGTGCCTGGAGTGTACGGCCGGGGAATCAGCCCCAGCATTTT	CAWSVRPGNQPQHF
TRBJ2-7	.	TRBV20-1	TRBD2	TGCAGTGCTAGAGGCCCTACTAGCGTATCCTACGAGCAGTACTTC	CSARGPTSVSYEQYF
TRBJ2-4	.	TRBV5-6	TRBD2	TGTGCCAGCAGCTTAATAGCGGGCGCCTCCAAAAACATTCAGTACTTC	CASSLIAGASKNIQYF
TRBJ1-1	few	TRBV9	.	TGTGCCAGCAATCGAGGGATCGGACTCACTGAAGCTTTCTTT	CASNRGIGLTEAFF
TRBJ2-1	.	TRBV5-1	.	TGCGCCAGCAGCTTGGCCATGGTCGGGGAGCAGTTCTTC	CASSLAMVGEQFF
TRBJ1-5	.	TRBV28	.	TGTGCCAGCAGACTAAGAGGTCAGCCCCAGCATTTT	CASRLRGQPQHF
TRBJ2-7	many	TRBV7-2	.	TGTGCCAGCAGCTCCAGTCGCGTCCCTGCGAACGAGCAGTACTTC	CASSSSRVPANEQYF